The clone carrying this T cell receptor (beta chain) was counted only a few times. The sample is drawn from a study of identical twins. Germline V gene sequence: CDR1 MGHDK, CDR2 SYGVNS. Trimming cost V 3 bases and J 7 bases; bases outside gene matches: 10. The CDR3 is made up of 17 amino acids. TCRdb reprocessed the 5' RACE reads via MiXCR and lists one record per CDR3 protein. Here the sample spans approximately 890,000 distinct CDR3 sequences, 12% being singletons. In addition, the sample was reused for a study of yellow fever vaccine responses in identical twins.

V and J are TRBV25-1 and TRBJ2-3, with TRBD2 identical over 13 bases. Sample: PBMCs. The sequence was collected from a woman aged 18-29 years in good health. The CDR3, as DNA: TGTGCCAGCAGTGATGAAGGACTAGCGGGAGACGTGAATACGCAGTATTTT. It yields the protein CASSDEGLAGDVNTQYF. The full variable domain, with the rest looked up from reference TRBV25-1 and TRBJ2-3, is EADIYQTPRYLVIGTGKKITLECSQTMGHDKMYWYQQDPGMELHLIHYSYGVNSTEKGDLSSESTVSRIRTEHFPLTLESARPSHTSQYLCASSDEGLAGDVNTQYFGPGTRLTVL.